This TCR beta chain originates from a study of T cells in women clearing cervical HPV infection. In the study overall: Women with histologically confirmed HPV16-related CIN3 or worse, 2 with invasive cancer, served as cases. Controls gave blood once infection was undetectable; cases at lesion identification. Points from the study as a whole: TRBV6-7 abundance was lower in cases than controls (around 0.1% versus 0.15%).

As regards this clone: Antigen unknown. With the read ending 3 residues before the CDR3 end, the germline J gene is used to fill in that end.

The protocol was immunoSEQ multiplex PCR, while the TCRdb copy is restricted to in-frame clones and leaves out a portion. This sample's clone table lists 25,000 to 30,000 clones. The CDR3 runs 12 residues. Trimming shortened V by 6 bases and J by 6 bases, and 14 bases separated the two germline ends. Germline V gives CDR1 SQVTM, CDR2 ANQGSEA. Source material: blood buffy coat. The sequence was collected from a woman between 18 and 70 years old with a cervical HPV16 infection that either progressed to CIN3+ or cleared (not recorded which). The rearrangement joins TRBV29-1 to TRBJ1-1; a possible D gene is TRBD1 (6 bases). The CDR3 DNA, read in part, is TGCAGCGTCGCGACAGGTGCCCCTGAA. This codes for CSVATGAPE. The entire CDR3 reads CSVATGAPEAFF. Looking up the rest from reference TRBV29-1 and TRBJ1-1 gives the full variable domain: SAVISQKPSRDICQRGTSLTIQCQVDSQVTMMFWYRQQPGQSLTLIATANQGSEATYESGFVIDKFPISRPNLTFSTLTVSNMSPEDSSIYLCSVATGAPEAFFGQGTRLTVV.